One and the same sample provided the 28 T cell receptor beta chains below, sequenced in a study of graft-versus-host responses after intestinal transplantation. Produced via immunoSEQ multiplex PCR; TCRdb's table is partial and in-frame only. Among around 95,000 clones listed, more than 85% were seen once. Their specific antigens are unknown. The material was unstimulated CD4+ T cells sorted from spleen or lymph node cells, obtained before transplant. Every receptor here comes from a human donor who was the organ donor for an intestinal transplant.

The chain links TRBV30 to TRBJ1-3; D perhaps matches TRBD1 (6 bases). V shed 4 bases and J shed 2 bases, with 9 bases lying between them. The CDR3 has 13 residues. The germline V gene has CDR1 GTSNPN and CDR2 SVGIG (reference sequence). The chain's CDR3 is CAWTPGAGNTIYF. CDR3 coding DNA: TGTGCCTGGACTCCAGGGGCTGGAAACACCATATATTTT.

The genes are TRBV10-2 and TRBJ1-5; perhaps TRBD1 as D (6 bases). V was shortened by 4 bases and J by 3 bases, with 10 bases between the two germline ends. CDR1 and CDR2 (germline): WSHSY, SAAADI. The CDR3 length is 14 residues. The CDR3 sequence: CASSVSGVNQPQHF. The CDR3 DNA reads TGCGCCAGCAGTGTCTCAGGGGTCAATCAGCCCCAGCATTTT.

This clone has a single count. The rearrangement uses TRBV25-1 and TRBJ2-3, with 7 bases aligning to TRBD1. This CDR3 region has 15 residues. The V segment lost 6 bases and the J segment 2 bases; nucleotides outside the gene matches: 8. Germline CDR1 reads MGHDK; CDR2 reads SYGVNS. The CDR3 DNA reads TGTGCCAGCAGCGTGACAGGGTCTCCCACAGATACGCAGTATTTT. Its translation: CASSVTGSPTDTQYF.

The chain uses TRBV5-1 and TRBJ2-1; 7 positions agree with TRBD2. Germline trimming cut 4 bases from V and 1 base from J; bases unmatched to any gene: 5. The CDR3 runs to 15 residues. Germline V lookup: CDR1 SGHRS, CDR2 YFSETQ. The CDR3 sequence is CASSLPGGSYNEQFF. In DNA form, the CDR3 reads TGCGCCAGCAGCCTACCCGGGGGGTCCTACAATGAGCAGTTCTTC.

The rearrangement joins TRBV4-1 to TRBJ1-1, with D unclear. This CDR3 region has 15 residues. V lost 4 bases and J lost 5, with 17 bases in between. Germline V gives CDR1 MGHRA, CDR2 YSYEKL. This CDR3 reads CASSLPGGGGTEAFF. The CDR3 DNA is TGCGCCAGCAGCCTACCGGGCGGCGGAGGGACTGAAGCTTTCTTT.

The gene calls are TRBV16 and TRBJ1-2, with D unclear. Germline V gene sequence: CDR1 KGHSY, CDR2 FQNENV. The CDR3 contains 14 residues. Trimming took off 4 bases at V and 4 bases at J, with 13 bases between the two ends. The CDR3 is CASSPVERSYGYTF. DNA of the CDR3: TGTGCCAGCAGCCCCGTGGAGCGGAGCTATGGCTACACCTTC.

The J gene is TRBJ2-4, the V gene TRBV29-1; either TRBD1 or TRBD2 may supply D (5 bases each). V was cut by 4 bases and J by 2 bases, with 9 bases left in between. Germline V CDR1 and CDR2: SQVTM, ANQGSEA. This CDR3 contains 13 residues. CDR3 in amino acids: CSVGEGTKNIQYF. DNA of the CDR3: TGCAGCGTTGGTGAGGGGACCAAAAACATTCAGTACTTC.

The chain is built from TRBV25-1 and TRBJ2-4; tentative D call: TRBD2 (6 bases). Germline loops: CDR1 MGHDK, CDR2 SYGVNS. V lost 4 bases, J lost 8 bases, and 21 bases lay in between. The CDR3 contains 16 residues. The CDR3 loop is CASSASEGGDLDIQYF. The CDR3 nucleotides are TGTGCCAGCAGTGCGAGCGAAGGAGGGGACCTGGACATTCAGTACTTC.

The V gene is TRBV30, the J gene TRBJ1-2; D is possibly TRBD1 (6 bases). Trimming pared 8 bases from V and 2 bases from J, leaving 9 bases between. This CDR3 comprises 11 residues. Germline loops: CDR1 GTSNPN, CDR2 SVGIG (reference sequence). The CDR3 DNA reads as TGTGCCGGTGACAGGAACTATGGCTACACCTTC. Translated: CAGDRNYGYTF.

The chain employs TRBV6-1 and TRBJ2-5, with TRBD2 matching over 7 bases. From germline, CDR1 is MNHNS and CDR2 SASEGT. V lost 2 bases to trimming and J lost 5 bases; unmatched junction nucleotides: 8. The CDR3 extends over 15 amino acids. CDR3 residues: CASSERPGGRETQYF. CDR3 DNA: TGTGCCAGCAGTGAAAGGCCGGGGGGTCGGGAGACCCAGTACTTC.

The chain joins TRBV7-2 to TRBJ2-3; D is ambiguous. The germline V and J ends were trimmed by 5 bases and 2 bases, with 8 bases remaining between them. Germline lookup yields CDR1 SGHTA and CDR2 FQGNSA. The CDR3 spans 13 residues. The DNA of the CDR3 is TGTGCCAGCAGCCCGGGTAACACAGATACGCAGTATTTT. Its protein product is CASSPGNTDTQYF.

This clone was seen only once. Here the CDR3 DNA reads TGTGCCAGCAGTTGGGGACAGGGGATGGGCAATGAGCAGTTCTTC. Translating gives CASSWGQGMGNEQFF. The chain joins TRBV28 to TRBJ2-1, with 10 bases aligning to TRBD1. Per the germline V gene, CDR1 is MDHEN and CDR2 is SYDVKM. Trimming cost V 4 bases and J 6 bases; bases outside gene matches: 6. The CDR3 loop spans 15 amino acids.

The CDR3 region has the DNA TGCAGCGTTGGGGTCTCTGGAAACACCATATATTTT. Protein product: CSVGVSGNTIYF. The J gene is TRBJ1-3, the V gene TRBV29-1; D is ambiguous. CDR3 length: 12 residues. Trimming stripped 4 bases from V and 0 bases from J, with 4 bases between. From germline, CDR1 is SQVTM and CDR2 ANQGSEA.

The chain joins TRBV9 to TRBJ2-5, with 9 bases lining up with TRBD1. This CDR3 is built from 16 residues. J was trimmed by 5 bases and V by 2 bases; bases with no gene match: 10. Germline V gene data show CDR1 as SGDLS and CDR2 as YYNGEE. CDR3 amino acids: CASSVGTGGVGETQYF. CDR3 sequence (DNA): TGTGCCAGCAGCGTGGGAACAGGGGGCGTCGGGGAGACCCAGTACTTC.

The rearrangement joins TRBV5-1 to TRBJ2-1; D not certain. This CDR3 contains 15 residues. Germline-derived CDR1 and CDR2 are SGHRS and YFSETQ. The V and J ends lost 0 bases and 7 bases respectively, with 14 bases between them. This chain's CDR3 is CASSLATTSRNEQFF. In nucleotides, the CDR3 is TGCGCCAGCAGCTTGGCAACTACCTCGAGGAATGAGCAGTTCTTC.

The J gene is TRBJ1-1, the V gene TRBV5-4, with a possible D match to TRBD1 (6 bases). This CDR3 region has 17 residues. The V and J ends lost 0 bases and 1 base respectively, with 16 bases between them. Germline V gene lookup returns CDR1 SGHNT and CDR2 YYREEE (reference sequence). Written as DNA, the CDR3 is TGTGCCAGCAGCTTGGAGTCGACAGGCCCGGGGAACACTGAAGCTTTCTTT. It specifies CASSLESTGPGNTEAFF.

This clone was recorded only once. The chain uses TRBV9 and TRBJ2-5, with D possibly matching TRBD1 (7 bases). Germline-derived CDR1 and CDR2 are SGDLS and YYNGEE. V shed 0 bases and J shed 7 bases, with 19 bases lying between them. The CDR3 totals 16 residues. The CDR3 reads CASSVEEGAGRGTQYF. CDR3 nucleotides: TGTGCCAGCAGCGTAGAGGAGGGGGCCGGACGCGGGACCCAGTACTTC.

The V call is TRBV29-1, the J call TRBJ1-1; TRBD1 aligns across 9 bases. Trimming at V came to 7 bases and at J to 2 bases, leaving 11 bases not matched to a gene. Germline V gene data show CDR1 as SQVTM and CDR2 as ANQGSEA. The CDR3 runs to 15 residues. The CDR3 coding sequence is TGCAGCGGGAGGGAGGACAGGGGCCGAAACACTGAAGCTTTCTTT. This sequence encodes CSGREDRGRNTEAFF.

As regards this clone: This CDR3 fails to terminate in the conserved phenylalanine or tryptophan, so it likely reflects a read error. The J gene is TRBJ1-4, the V gene TRBV11-3; 7 nucleotides match TRBD1. V was pared by 5 bases and J by 7 bases, with 19 bases of the junction left unmatched. The CDR3 has 18 amino acids. The V gene's germline CDR1 is SGHNT and CDR2 YENEEA. The CDR3 is CASSTDRWATPRGEKLFL. The CDR3 bases are TGTGCCAGCAGCACGGACAGGTGGGCAACACCGAGGGGTGAAAAACTGTTTCTT.

Turning to this clone: The sample contains more than one DNA sequence encoding this CDR3. This chain links TRBV20-1 with TRBJ1-1, with a tentative D call TRBD1 (5 bases). V was shortened by 6 bases and J by 4 bases, with 9 bases between the two germline ends. CDR3 length: 11 amino acids. Germline-derived CDR1 and CDR2 are DFQATT and SNEGSKA (reference sequence). The chain's CDR3 is CSAGGGTEAFF. The DNA for the CDR3 is TGCAGTGCCGGGGGGGGCACTGAAGCTTTCTTT.

V gene TRBV6-1 combines with J gene TRBJ1-5; D ambiguous. The CDR3 runs to 16 residues. Germline CDR1 MNHNS, CDR2 SASEGT. V was cut by 1 base and J by 2 bases, with 12 bases left in between. Written as DNA, the CDR3 is TGTGCCAGCAGTGAAGTAACGGGGTATGGCAATCAGCCCCAGCATTTT. Residues: CASSEVTGYGNQPQHF.

This sequence joins TRBV28 and TRBJ1-2, with D uncertain. Trimming shortened V by 6 bases and J by 2 bases, and 1 base separated the two germline ends. The CDR3 contains 10 residues. The V gene's germline CDR1 is MDHEN and CDR2 SYDVKM. The CDR3 DNA reads TGTGCCAGCAGCAACTATGGCTACACCTTC. Protein product: CASSNYGYTF.

This chain connects TRBV5-1 to TRBJ2-3, with D possibly TRBD2 on 7 matching bases. The germline CDR1 and CDR2 sequences are SGHRS and YFSETQ. CDR3 length: 15 amino acids. V lost 6 bases and J lost 3, with 17 bases in between. The CDR3 reads CASTRGGVQTDTQYF. CDR3 coding DNA: TGCGCCAGCACGAGGGGGGGGGTGCAGACAGATACGCAGTATTTT.

In this sample, this clone turned up a few times. The chain has TRBV5-1 and TRBJ1-3; the match to TRBD1 covers 8 bases. Germline trimming cut 4 bases from V and 0 bases from J; bases unmatched to any gene: 9. Germline V lookup: CDR1 SGHRS, CDR2 YFSETQ. CDR3 length equals 17 residues. The DNA for the CDR3 is TGCGCCAGCAGCCTTGTCCCGGGACAGGTCTCTGGAAACACCATATATTTT. Amino acids: CASSLVPGQVSGNTIYF. Drawing the rest from reference TRBV5-1 and TRBJ1-3, the complete variable domain is KAGVTQTPRYLIKTRGQQVTLSCSPISGHRSVSWYQQTPGQGLQFLFEYFSETQRNKGNFPGRFSGRQFSNSRSEMNVSTLELGDSALYLCASSLVPGQVSGNTIYFGEGSWLTVV.

The rearrangement uses TRBV18 and TRBJ2-3, with TRBD2 matching over 10 bases. V shed 2 bases, J shed 2 bases, and the junction held 4 bases outside the gene matches. Germline assignment: CDR1 KGHSH and CDR2 LQKENI. The CDR3 runs to 16 residues. CDR3 region: CASSPTLAGATDTQYF. DNA of the CDR3: TGTGCCAGCTCACCAACGCTAGCGGGGGCCACAGATACGCAGTATTTT.

The chain employs TRBV5-6 and TRBJ2-3, with D perhaps matching TRBD1 (6 bases). Per germline, CDR1 SGHDT and CDR2 YYEEEE. V lost 4 bases and J 2 bases, leaving 14 bases between the germline ends. This CDR3 is 15 amino acids long. CDR3 residues: CASSPLDRNTDTQYF. Here the CDR3 DNA reads TGTGCCAGCAGCCCGCTGGACAGAAACACAGATACGCAGTATTTT.

The gene calls are TRBV7-9 and TRBJ2-3, with 10 positions matching TRBD1. This CDR3 comprises 15 residues. Losses at the gene ends were 4 bases for V and 8 bases for J; bases not matched to a gene: 9. Germline CDR1 is SEHNR and CDR2 is FQNEAQ (reference sequence). CDR3 loop: CASSSGTGVRVTQYF. CDR3 DNA: TGTGCCAGCAGCTCCGGGACAGGGGTCCGAGTTACGCAGTATTTT.

The chain joins TRBV5-1 to TRBJ1-3, with D hard to call. The CDR3 spans 15 residues. V was shortened by 0 bases and J by 0 bases, with 7 bases between the two germline ends. CDR1 and CDR2 from the germline V gene are SGHRS and YFSETQ. In DNA, the CDR3 is TGCGCCAGCAGCTTGGTCAGCAGCTCTGGAAACACCATATATTTT. Translated: CASSLVSSSGNTIYF.